Sequencing of this TCR beta chain was carried out in a study of neoadjuvant anti-PD-1 for oral cavity cancer. Whole-study results and caveats: After neoadjuvant nivolumab, PBMC T cell clonality was significantly higher in non-responders than responders.

Six replicates per PBMC sample, mostly from about 460 ng of genomic DNA. This table comes from immunoSEQ multiplex PCR, and its TCRdb copy is limited to in-frame clones, with some not included. This table holds around 81,000 clones, approximately 80% found once. Germline V gene sequence: CDR1 MNHEY, CDR2 SMNVEV (reference sequence). Trimming pared 4 bases from V and 4 bases from J, leaving 11 bases between. The CDR3 sequence is 14 residues long. This clone came up a few times. The antigen is unknown. The input for sequencing was PBMCs, taken before nivolumab (anti-PD-1) treatment. This clonotype was sampled from a person aged 40-85 years with oral cavity squamous cell carcinoma. The chain has TRBV27 and TRBJ1-5; D remains unclear. CDR3 protein: CASSSSVRNQPQHF. The CDR3 DNA reads TGTGCCAGCAGTTCCTCAGTCCGGAATCAGCCCCAGCATTTT.